Listed here are 7 T cell receptor beta chains from one sample, sequenced in a study of CD8 T cells in ankylosing spondylitis. MiXCR, run by TCRdb on the 5' RACE reads, gives a single entry per CDR3 protein. Of fewer than 250,000 distinct CDR3 sequences in the sample, 10% were seen once. Sequenced sample: blood, either unsorted or a sorted T cell fraction (not recorded which). These receptors were collected from a male donor with ankylosing spondylitis or in good health (not recorded which).

This clonotype came up many times. The chain joins TRBV5-1 to TRBJ1-1; D remains unclear. V gave up 2 bases and J gave up 0 bases, with 5 bases separating them. The CDR3 runs to 13 residues. Per germline, CDR1 SGHRS and CDR2 YFSETQ. CDR3 region: CASSFTLNTEAFF. The CDR3 nucleotides read TGCGCCAGCAGCTTTACATTGAACACTGAAGCTTTCTTT.

This clonotype was seen repeatedly, ten times or more. The chain combines TRBV7-2 with TRBJ2-7, with D possibly TRBD2 on 6 matching bases. This CDR3 has 19 amino acids. Between the trimmed V and J ends, which lost 3 bases and 5 bases, there was a span of 29 bases. Germline V gives CDR1 SGHTA, CDR2 FQGNSA. This CDR3 reads CASSFSALGTPGSGDEQYF. The DNA for the CDR3 is TGTGCCAGCAGCTTCAGCGCACTCGGAACACCGGGATCGGGGGACGAGCAGTACTTC. Full variable domain (rest looked up from reference TRBV7-2 and TRBJ2-7): GAGVSQSPSNKVTEKGKDVELRCDPISGHTALYWYRQSLGQGLEFLIYFQGNSAPDKSGLPSDRFSAERTGGSVSTLTIQRTQQEDSAVYLCASSFSALGTPGSGDEQYFGPGTRLTVT.

This clonotype was recorded only once. The rearrangement uses TRBV6-1 and TRBJ2-5; D might be TRBD1 (6 bases). The CDR3 is made up of 16 amino acids. Germline V CDR1 and CDR2: MNHNS, SASEGT. V was cut by 6 bases and J by 2 bases, with 19 bases left in between. This CDR3 reads CASSSTGRGGQETQYF. CDR3 nucleotides: TGTGCCAGCAGCTCCACGGGGCGAGGGGGACAAGAGACCCAGTACTTC.

Ten or more counts support this clonotype. This chain links TRBV24-1 with TRBJ2-1, with D unresolved. Germline CDR1 and CDR2: KGHDR and SFDVKD. V shed 4 bases and J shed 3 bases, with 0 bases lying between them. The CDR3 length is 11 residues. CDR3 sequence reads: CATSDYNEQFF. The CDR3 region has the DNA TGTGCCACCAGTGACTACAATGAGCAGTTCTTC.

The gene calls are TRBV30 and TRBJ1-1; D ambiguous. V lost 2 bases to trimming and J lost 2 bases, with 6 bases between them. Per germline, CDR1 GTSNPN and CDR2 SVGIG (reference sequence). The CDR3 loop spans 12 amino acids. CDR3 DNA: TGTGCCTGGAGTTCACAAAACACTGAAGCTTTCTTT. It translates to CAWSSQNTEAFF. Combining the CDR3 with reference TRBV30 and TRBJ1-1 gives the whole variable domain SQTIHQWPATLVQPVGSPLSLECTVEGTSNPNLYWYRQAAGRGLQLLFYSVGIGQISSEVPQNLSASRPQDRQFILSSKKLLLSDSGFYLCAWSSQNTEAFFGQGTRLTVV.

This clonotype was seen repeatedly, ten times or more. This chain connects TRBV6-1 to TRBJ1-5, with a possible D match to TRBD1 (6 bases). Trimming took off 1 base at V and 6 bases at J, with 7 bases between the two ends. CDR3 length equals 13 residues. Germline CDR1 and CDR2: MNHNS and SASEGT. CDR3 amino acids: CASSEEQGQPQHF. The CDR3 DNA sequence: TGTGCCAGCAGTGAAGAACAGGGTCAGCCCCAGCATTTT.

This clonotype was recorded many times. J is TRBJ2-1 and V is TRBV20-1; 7 nucleotides line up with TRBD2. V was clipped by 5 bases and J by 7 bases; unmatched bases: 8. The CDR3 is 13 residues long. Germline V CDR1 and CDR2: DFQATT, SNEGSKA (reference sequence). The CDR3 sequence is CSALGGRGNEQFF. In DNA form, the CDR3 reads TGCAGTGCTCTGGGCGGGAGAGGTAATGAGCAGTTCTTC.